What follows describes a single T cell receptor beta chain. Its antigen is still unknown. This sample was taken from a study of blood T cells in healthy people across ages. The CDR3 extends over 13 amino acids. Per the germline V gene, CDR1 is LNHNV and CDR2 is YYDKDF (reference sequence). The V gene end was trimmed by 2 bases and the J gene end by 8 bases; junction bases not matched to a gene: 3. Alongside a J-beta primer mix, a sample-barcoded 5' primer served in a second PCR lasting about 7 to 12 cycles. TCRdb re-called the 5' RACE reads with MiXCR, one entry per CDR3 protein. The table shows roughly 900,000 distinct CDR3 sequences, with roughly 43% occurring only once. Overall study results and limits: Estimates drawn from one million T cells were deemed to understate diversity. Age showed a roughly linear inverse relationship with TCR beta diversity per million T cells.

Sequenced input: blood. This clonotype was sampled from a man aged 25 to 45 in good health. The chain is built from TRBV15 and TRBJ1-1, with 9 bases identical to TRBD1. The CDR3 region is CATSRRDRVEAFF. DNA for the CDR3: TGTGCCACCAGCAGACGGGACAGGGTCGAAGCTTTCTTT.